These 15 T cell receptor beta chains came from one sample sequenced in a study of early T cells in non-severe SARS-CoV-2 infection. TCRdb re-called the 5' RACE reads with MiXCR, one entry per CDR3 protein. The sample lists tens of thousands of distinct CDR3 sequences, 6.2% occurring once. The material sequenced was whole blood. The receptors here all came from an adult who was a healthcare worker with PCR-confirmed SARS-CoV-2 infection or an uninfected control (not recorded which).

This clonotype was observed many times. DNA of the CDR3: TGTGCCAGCAGTTCCCAGACAGGGGGCGGGAGGACTGAAGCTTTCTTT. Translated: CASSSQTGGGRTEAFF. This chain connects TRBV6-5 to TRBJ1-1; 10 bases fit TRBD1. This CDR3 has 16 amino acids. V gave up 4 bases and J gave up 5 bases; unmatched junction bases: 10. CDR1 is MNHEY and CDR2 is SVGAGI in the germline V gene.

This clonotype was observed many times. The chain couples TRBV5-1 to TRBJ2-1; D is unclear. Germline CDR1 reads SGHRS; CDR2 reads YFSETQ. With 4 bases removed from V and 2 bases from J, the gap between germline ends came to 13 bases. The CDR3 has 15 residues. The chain's CDR3 is CASSQDGSTYNEQFF. For the CDR3, the DNA is TGCGCCAGCAGCCAGGACGGAAGTACCTACAATGAGCAGTTCTTC.

The V call is TRBV19, the J call TRBJ2-2, with 8 bases that match TRBD1. The V and J ends lost 4 bases and 0 bases, in that order; junction bases with no gene match: 1. The germline gives CDR1 LNHDA, CDR2 SQIVND (reference sequence). The CDR3 loop spans 15 amino acids. The CDR3 region is CASSTTGANTGELFF. The CDR3 DNA sequence: TGTGCCAGTAGTACGACAGGGGCGAACACCGGGGAGCTGTTTTTT.

A few counts support this clonotype. The V call is TRBV3-1, the J call TRBJ2-7; D is ambiguous. The CDR3 runs to 16 residues. CDR1 is LGHDT, CDR2 YNNKEL, per germline (reference sequence). The V end was cut by 4 bases, the J end by 4 bases, with 20 bases between. CDR3 region: CASSPHSPTYWYEQYF. CDR3 in DNA: TGTGCCAGCAGCCCACACTCACCGACCTACTGGTACGAGCAGTACTTC.

This clonotype showed up many times. This chain joins TRBV10-2 and TRBJ2-7; D gene ambiguous. V shed 2 bases and J shed 2 bases, with 4 bases lying between them. Germline CDR1 reads WSHSY; CDR2 reads SAAADI. This CDR3 is 12 amino acids long. The CDR3: CASSETAYEQYF. As DNA, the CDR3 is TGCGCCAGCAGTGAGACAGCCTACGAGCAGTACTTC.

This clonotype was seen repeatedly, ten times or more. V gene TRBV6-5 combines with J gene TRBJ2-2; 10 bases line up with TRBD1. Germline V gene data show CDR1 as MNHEY and CDR2 as SVGAGI. V lost 6 bases and J lost 2; bases outside the gene matches: 6. The CDR3 runs 16 residues. The CDR3 reads CASSADRGHNTGELFF. Here the CDR3 DNA reads TGTGCCAGCAGCGCCGACAGGGGGCATAACACCGGGGAGCTGTTTTTT.

This clonotype has at least ten counts. V gene TRBV27 combines with J gene TRBJ1-6, with D unresolved. Germline assignment: CDR1 MNHEY and CDR2 SMNVEV (reference sequence). The CDR3 runs 14 residues. Trimming took 1 base from V and 6 from J, leaving 7 bases between them. DNA for the CDR3: TGTGCCAGCAGTTTATGGGCCGTTAATTCACCCCTCCACTTT. Translated: CASSLWAVNSPLHF.

This sequence joins TRBV20-1 and TRBJ1-5; D is possibly TRBD1 (5 bases). Trimming stripped 0 bases from V and 2 bases from J, with 14 bases between. The germline CDR1 and CDR2 sequences are DFQATT and SNEGSKA (reference sequence). CDR3 length: 16 amino acids. CDR3 sequence reads: CSARDPFRAGNQPQHF. In nucleotides, the CDR3 is TGCAGTGCTAGAGATCCCTTCAGGGCTGGCAATCAGCCCCAGCATTTT.

This clonotype occurred many times. The J gene is TRBJ1-6, the V gene TRBV6-5; unclear D gene. CDR1 is MNHEY and CDR2 is SVGAGI in the germline V gene. V lost 2 bases and J 0 bases, leaving 8 bases between the germline ends. The CDR3 runs 16 residues. CDR3 DNA: TGTGCCAGCAGTTACCGGACGAGCTCCTATAATTCACCCCTCCACTTT. Its translation is CASSYRTSSYNSPLHF.

This clonotype has a count of ten or more. This rearrangement joins TRBV11-3 to TRBJ2-3; 8 nucleotides match TRBD1. This CDR3 is 14 amino acids long. Trimming took 5 bases from V and 4 from J; bases not matched to a gene: 5. Germline CDR1 reads SGHNT; CDR2 reads YENEEA. CDR3 loop: CASSQDRVSDTQYF. CDR3 nucleotides: TGTGCCAGCAGCCAGGACAGGGTCTCAGATACGCAGTATTTT.

This clonotype was observed many times. The chain recombines TRBV7-2 with TRBJ1-1, with D maybe TRBD1 (5 bases). The germline V and J ends were trimmed by 4 bases and 1 base, with 13 bases remaining between them. Germline V gene data show CDR1 as SGHTA and CDR2 as FQGNSA. The CDR3 runs 15 residues. The CDR3 DNA follows: TGTGCCAGCAGCTACTTGGAGGGGAAGAACACTGAAGCTTTCTTT. Residues: CASSYLEGKNTEAFF.

This clonotype was detected many times. V usage is TRBV29-1 and J usage is TRBJ1-5, with TRBD1 identical over 7 bases. The CDR3 extends over 18 amino acids. V trimming: 6 bases; J trimming: 0 bases; junction bases outside the gene matches: 17. The germline V gene has CDR1 SQVTM and CDR2 ANQGSEA. CDR3 protein: CSVNVGQRILNSNQPQHF. CDR3 coding DNA: TGCAGCGTGAATGTGGGACAGAGAATTCTGAATAGCAATCAGCCCCAGCATTTT.

The chain links TRBV20-1 to TRBJ2-2; 10 bases fit TRBD2. The J segment lost 3 bases and the V segment lost 5 bases, leaving 3 bases of the junction unmatched. This CDR3 has 14 residues. Per the germline V gene, CDR1 is DFQATT and CDR2 is SNEGSKA (reference sequence). In DNA, the CDR3 is TGCAGTGCTGGAAGCGGGGGGGACACCGGGGAGCTGTTTTTT. Translation: CSAGSGGDTGELFF.

The chain couples TRBV3-1 to TRBJ1-5, with TRBD1 identical over 8 bases. V shed 4 bases, J shed 7 bases, and the junction held 12 bases outside the gene matches. The CDR3 spans 16 residues. Germline V gives CDR1 LGHDT, CDR2 YNNKEL (reference sequence). The CDR3 DNA is TGTGCCAGCAGCCTTCGGACCGGGACAGGATTACAGCCCCAGCATTTT. The encoded protein is CASSLRTGTGLQPQHF.

The table lists this clonotype with many counts. CDR3 sequence: CASSQSAGVNEQFF. The CDR3 DNA reads TGTGCCAGCAGCCAATCAGCGGGGGTTAATGAGCAGTTCTTC. The rearrangement uses TRBV3-1 and TRBJ2-1; 8 nucleotides agree with TRBD2. Germline assignment: CDR1 LGHDT and CDR2 YNNKEL (reference sequence). This CDR3 is built from 14 residues. Unmatched junction bases numbered 4, after V lost 2 bases and J lost 7 bases.